This TCR beta chain is drawn from a study of T cell responses to AZD1222 COVID-19 vaccine. Overall study findings and caveats: Only five or six AZD1222 recipients were seropositive at baseline. Among the donors, most were white British and more were female, and clonal diversity was possibly underestimated.

Only in-frame clones appear in the TCRdb table, and some are missing; sequencing was by immunoSEQ multiplex PCR. The table shows 150,000 to 190,000 clones, with roughly nine tenths occurring only once. On this clone: Its cognate antigen is unknown.

This CDR3 is built from 14 residues. From germline, CDR1 is SGHTA and CDR2 FQGNSA. With 3 bases removed from V and 5 bases from J, the gap between germline ends came to 13 bases. The chain employs TRBV7-2 and TRBJ1-1; tentatively, D is TRBD1 (5 bases). Sequencing was performed on peripheral blood, taken on day 0 of AZD1222 vaccination. This clonotype originated in an adult in good health. The CDR3 region has the DNA TGTGCCAGCAGCTTTACCCACAGGTTAACTGAAGCTTTCTTT. This codes for CASSFTHRLTEAFF.